A single sample gave rise to the 18 T cell receptor beta chains below, sequenced in a study of blood T cells in healthy people across ages. A sample-barcoded 5' primer and a J-beta primer mix were used in a second PCR of roughly 6 to 11 cycles. TCRdb re-analysed the 5' RACE reads in MiXCR, keeping a single row per CDR3 protein. Of fewer than 2,000,000 distinct CDR3 sequences in the sample, roughly two fifths were seen once. Sequencing was performed on blood. These receptors all stem from a human donor in good health.

There are a few counts of this clonotype. The rearrangement uses TRBV9 and TRBJ2-7, with TRBD2 identical over 8 bases. Germline V gene lookup returns CDR1 SGDLS and CDR2 YYNGEE. There are 16 residues in the CDR3. V dropped 1 base and J dropped 4; count of bases not matched to a gene: 10. The CDR3 spells CASSVNSGGVPYEQYF. DNA for the CDR3: TGTGCCAGCAGCGTAAACAGCGGGGGAGTTCCGTACGAGCAGTACTTC.

This clonotype has only a few counts. This sequence joins TRBV5-1 and TRBJ2-5; TRBD1 is a possible D gene (6 bases). The V gene's germline CDR1 is SGHRS and CDR2 YFSETQ. V was clipped by 4 bases and J by 5 bases, with 12 bases between them. This CDR3 is built from 13 residues. The CDR3 reads CASSPGVRETQYF. As DNA, the CDR3 is TGCGCCAGCAGCCCAGGGGTTCGGGAGACCCAGTACTTC.

The chain couples TRBV9 to TRBJ2-4; a weak D match, TRBD2 (5 bases). Germline V CDR1 and CDR2: SGDLS, YYNGEE. This CDR3 comprises 14 residues. Trimming shortened V by 4 bases and J by 13 bases, and 21 bases separated the two germline ends. Here the CDR3 reads CASSLGRKDTPQYF. CDR3 bases: TGTGCCAGCAGCTTAGGGAGAAAGGATACGCCGCAGTACTTC.

The rearrangement uses TRBV20-1 and TRBJ2-7, with TRBD1 matching 9 bases. Germline loops: CDR1 DFQATT, CDR2 SNEGSKA (reference sequence). V dropped 0 bases and J dropped 3; count of bases not matched to a gene: 3. The CDR3 has 14 residues. CDR3 sequence: CSARDLDRGYEQYF. CDR3 bases: TGCAGTGCTAGAGATCTGGACAGGGGCTACGAGCAGTACTTC.

This clonotype has just one count. This chain joins TRBV27 and TRBJ1-2; 9 bases are shared with TRBD1. The CDR3 loop spans 16 amino acids. The germline V gene encodes CDR1 MNHEY and CDR2 SMNVEV (reference sequence). V shed 3 bases and J 5 bases; nucleotides not matched to a gene: 10. The CDR3 sequence is CASSFIGDRDGYGYTF. The CDR3 coding sequence is TGTGCCAGCAGTTTTATAGGGGACAGGGATGGTTATGGCTACACCTTC.

CDR3 DNA: TGTGCCAGCAGTTATTATGGGATGAACACTGAAGCTTTCTTT. It yields the protein CASSYYGMNTEAFF. J is TRBJ1-1 and V is TRBV6-2 or TRBV6-3; no definite D call. CDR3 size: 14 residues. Deletions cut 3 bases from V and 0 bases from J, with 8 bases between. Germline V CDR1 and CDR2: MNHEY, SVGEGT.

This clonotype was counted a few times. This chain connects TRBV5-1 to TRBJ2-3, with 10 bases fitting TRBD2. The CDR3 totals 21 residues. CDR1 and CDR2 from the germline V gene are SGHRS and YFSETQ. V lost 3 bases and J lost 0; bases outside the gene matches: 19. For the CDR3, the DNA is TGCGCCAGCAGCTCGGATGCTGGGACTAGCGTCTCTCCCGTGAGCACAGATACGCAGTATTTT. Its translation is CASSSDAGTSVSPVSTDTQYF.

This clonotype was seen a few times. The chain uses TRBV7-2 and TRBJ1-6, with TRBD1 as a possible D gene (5 bases). CDR3 size: 15 residues. V lost 1 base to trimming and J lost 6 bases, with 10 bases between them. Germline CDR1 is SGHTA and CDR2 is FQGNSA. This CDR3 reads CASSLGPGTNSPLHF. CDR3 coding DNA: TGTGCCAGCAGCTTAGGCCCAGGGACTAATTCACCCCTCCACTTT.

As to this clonotype: Germline is not matched at one junction end, which may reflect a read error. V is TRBV4-3 and J is TRBJ2-1, with TRBD2 matching 14 bases. The CDR3 covers 16 residues. CDR1 is LGHNA and CDR2 is YSLEER in the germline V gene. The CDR3: CASSQGGTSGGNEQCF. Written as DNA, the CDR3 is TGCGCCAGCAGCCAAGGTGGGACTAGCGGGGGCAATGAGCAGTGCTTC.

This CDR3 is CASSLDAASGETQYF. CDR3 DNA sequence: TGTGCCAGCAGCTTAGACGCGGCGTCGGGAGAGACCCAGTACTTC. The chain joins TRBV7-2 to TRBJ2-7; D remains ambiguous. The better agreement between TRBJ2-5 and the DNA end casts doubt on the J call. This CDR3 has 15 residues. Germline lookup yields CDR1 SGHTA and CDR2 FQGNSA.

This chain uses TRBV16 with TRBJ2-7, with TRBD2 identical over 8 bases. Trimming at V came to 4 bases and at J to 2 bases, leaving 10 bases not matched to a gene. CDR3 length: 16 amino acids. From germline, CDR1 is KGHSY and CDR2 FQNENV. The CDR3 region is CASSPLHGGGTYEQYF. The CDR3 DNA reads TGTGCCAGCAGCCCCCTGCACGGGGGGGGCACCTACGAGCAGTACTTC.

This clonotype was observed a handful of times. One end of the junction varies from germline; a read error may be responsible. The chain joins TRBV5-1 to TRBJ1-2; D gene unclear. The length of the CDR3 is 15 residues. Germline V gives CDR1 SGHRS, CDR2 YFSETQ. DNA of the CDR3: TGCGCCAGCAGCTTGGGGACCGGAGCTAACTGTGGCTACACCTTC. It translates to CASSLGTGANCGYTF.

V gene TRBV29-1 combines with J gene TRBJ2-7; 10 bases are a match to TRBD1. The CDR3 has 14 amino acids. Trimming took 6 bases from V and 4 from J; bases not matched to a gene: 9. Germline V gene sequence: CDR1 SQVTM, CDR2 ANQGSEA. The CDR3 region is CSVLTWDRGYEQYF. CDR3 coding DNA: TGCAGCGTCTTAACCTGGGACAGGGGTTACGAGCAGTACTTC.

The genes are TRBV2 and TRBJ1-5; TRBD1 is a possible D gene (5 bases). This CDR3 contains 14 residues. V was trimmed by 2 bases and J by 9 bases, leaving 14 bases between them. Germline V gives CDR1 SNHLY, CDR2 FYNNEI. CDR3 nucleotide sequence: TGTGCCAGCAGTGAAATGGGGGGGACCGGGCCCCAGCATTTT. Its translation: CASSEMGGTGPQHF.

The genes are TRBV10-3 and TRBJ2-1; D could derive from TRBD1 or TRBD2 (6 bases each). V was clipped by 11 bases and J by 6 bases, with 11 bases between them. The CDR3 has 11 amino acids. Germline CDR1 ENHRY, CDR2 SYGVKD. As DNA, the CDR3 is TGTGCCTCCGGGGGCTTCAATGAGCAGTTCTTC. Protein: CASGGFNEQFF.

In its sample, this clonotype was seen a few times. This sequence joins TRBV11-2 and TRBJ2-3; 14 nucleotides align to TRBD2. CDR3 length: 16 residues. CDR1 is SGHAT, CDR2 FQNNGV, per germline. J lost 4 bases, V lost 5 bases, and 5 bases had no gene match. The CDR3 region has the DNA TGTGCCAGCAGCAGGACTAGCGGGGGGATCGCAGATACGCAGTATTTT. Encoded protein: CASSRTSGGIADTQYF.

This clonotype was seen many times. One junction end disagrees with the germline gene, perhaps due to a read error. This chain links TRBV5-1 with TRBJ2-3; no clear D gene. Germline V gene sequence: CDR1 SGHRS, CDR2 YFSETQ. CDR3 length: 13 residues. CDR3 sequence (DNA): TGTGCCAGCAGCCTAGATTTGACAGATACGCAGTATTTT. Its protein is CASSLDLTDTQYF.

The chain links TRBV6-5 to TRBJ2-1; 8 positions match TRBD1. The germline gives CDR1 MNHEY, CDR2 SVGAGI. The V gene end was trimmed by 6 bases and the J gene end by 0 bases; junction bases not matched to a gene: 7. This CDR3 region has 16 residues. CDR3 sequence: CASRTYRGNSYNEQFF. The CDR3 DNA is TGTGCCAGCAGAACCTACAGGGGGAACTCCTACAATGAGCAGTTCTTC.